The 23 T cell receptor beta chains given below trace back to one sample, sequenced in a study of T cell repertoires in cytomegalovirus infection. These receptors have no identified antigens. Each CDR3 protein gets one entry after TCRdb re-called the reads with MiXCR. The sample yields tens of thousands of distinct CDR3 sequences, 20% to 25% seen once. The sample consisted of CD8+ T cells from cultured PBMCs, taken from culture after CMV antigen stimulation. Receptors were obtained from a human donor in good health (CMV status not recorded). Some clones in this sample may be carry-over from other donors' samples.

The chain has TRBV12-3 or TRBV12-4 and TRBJ2-1; 7 bases map to TRBD1. V trimming: 6 bases; J trimming: 2 bases; junction bases outside the gene matches: 4. The CDR3 is 14 residues long. The CDR3 loop is CASSPGTAYNEQFF. Here the CDR3 DNA reads TGTGCCAGCAGCCCCGGGACAGCCTACAATGAGCAGTTCTTC.

This chain uses TRBV9 with TRBJ1-5; D unresolved. V gave up 0 bases and J gave up 0 bases, with 4 bases separating them. The CDR3 has 14 residues. The germline gives CDR1 SGDLS, CDR2 YYNGEE. The CDR3 spells CASSVGGSNQPQHF. Here the CDR3 DNA reads TGTGCCAGCAGCGTAGGTGGTAGCAATCAGCCCCAGCATTTT.

This clonotype occurred a few times. The chain couples TRBV6-5 to TRBJ2-3, with 7 positions matching TRBD1. CDR3 length: 15 amino acids. The germline gives CDR1 MNHEY, CDR2 SVGAGI. V was pared by 5 bases and J by 5 bases, with 10 bases of the junction left unmatched. This chain's CDR3 is CASSPLRDSIDTQYF. DNA for the CDR3: TGTGCCAGCAGTCCACTCCGGGACAGTATAGATACGCAGTATTTT.

V usage is TRBV24-1 and J usage is TRBJ2-5; TRBD2 matches 7 bases. The V and J ends lost 5 bases and 5 bases, in that order; junction bases with no gene match: 7. From germline, CDR1 is KGHDR and CDR2 SFDVKD. The CDR3 is 14 residues long. The CDR3 nucleotides read TGTGCCACCAGTGCGGCGGGAGAGGGGGAGACCCAGTACTTC. Translation: CATSAAGEGETQYF.

This sequence joins TRBV7-6 and TRBJ2-2; D could derive from TRBD1 or TRBD2 (5 bases each). V was trimmed by 5 bases and J by 4 bases, leaving 17 bases between them. The CDR3 extends over 16 amino acids. Germline CDR1 and CDR2: SGHVS and FNYEAQ. The CDR3 sequence: CASSDTKVGGTGELFF. CDR3 DNA: TGTGCCAGCAGCGATACCAAAGTTGGGGGCACCGGGGAGCTGTTTTTT.

The rearrangement joins TRBV6-4 to TRBJ2-5; D is unclear. Germline V CDR1 and CDR2: MRHNA, SNTAGT. This CDR3 contains 13 residues. V was cut by 2 bases and J by 4 bases, with 8 bases left in between. The CDR3 bases are TGTGCCAGCAGTGACCAGCCTGGAGAGACCCAGTACTTC. The encoded protein is CASSDQPGETQYF.

The chain uses TRBV18 and TRBJ1-5, with 7 bases matching TRBD1. Germline CDR1 KGHSH, CDR2 LQKENI. The CDR3 contains 16 residues. The J segment lost 0 bases and the V segment lost 3 bases, leaving 5 bases of the junction unmatched. CDR3 sequence reads: CASSPPDRPSNQPQHF. In DNA, the CDR3 is TGTGCCAGCTCACCGCCGGACAGGCCTAGCAATCAGCCCCAGCATTTT.

The sample holds a few counts of this clonotype. This chain uses TRBV7-2 with TRBJ2-3, with D perhaps matching TRBD1 or TRBD2 (5 bases each). Germline V gene data show CDR1 as SGHTA and CDR2 as FQGNSA. Trimming took 1 base from V and 6 from J, leaving 20 bases between them. The CDR3 contains 17 residues. The CDR3 sequence: CASSLERFPGPLDTQYF. DNA of the CDR3: TGTGCCAGCAGCTTAGAAAGATTTCCGGGACCCCTGGATACGCAGTATTTT.

The chain joins TRBV6-6 to TRBJ2-1; possibly TRBD2 for D (6 bases). This CDR3 has 19 amino acids. CDR1 is MNHNY, CDR2 SVGAGI, per germline (reference sequence). V shed 2 bases and J shed 0 bases, with 20 bases lying between them. The CDR3 sequence is CASSYQSGTSRHSYNEQFF. For the CDR3, the DNA is TGTGCCAGCAGTTACCAGTCGGGCACTAGCAGACACTCCTACAATGAGCAGTTCTTC.

V usage is TRBV7-6 and J usage is TRBJ2-7; 15 bases line up with TRBD2. Looked up from germline, CDR1 is SGHVS and CDR2 is FNYEAQ. This CDR3 comprises 14 residues. Unmatched junction bases numbered 2, after V lost 5 bases and J lost 6 bases. CDR3 sequence (DNA): TGTGCCAGCAGCCCGGGACTAGCGGGGGGCGAGCAGTACTTC. Protein: CASSPGLAGGEQYF.

This chain connects TRBV6-2 or TRBV6-3 to TRBJ1-5; D remains ambiguous. V dropped 5 bases and J dropped 6 bases, with 23 bases sitting between them. The germline V gene encodes CDR1 MNHEY and CDR2 SVGEGT. The CDR3 covers 17 residues. The CDR3 sequence: CASSQWEGPESSQPQHF. The CDR3 nucleotides read TGTGCCAGCAGTCAATGGGAAGGGCCTGAGTCATCTCAGCCCCAGCATTTT.

The chain joins TRBV28 to TRBJ2-1, with D unclear. V shed 4 bases and J shed 11 bases, with 21 bases lying between them. Germline V gives CDR1 MDHEN, CDR2 SYDVKM. The CDR3 has 15 residues. Written as DNA, the CDR3 is TGTGCCAGCAGTTCCTCTACTACCAAGCGTTTTAAGCAGTTCTTC. Translated, it gives CASSSSTTKRFKQFF.

The chain recombines TRBV4-1 with TRBJ2-7; tentatively, D is TRBD2 (5 bases). This CDR3 is built from 14 residues. The ends were cut back, 0 bases at V and 3 bases at J, with 9 bases in the middle. CDR1 is MGHRA and CDR2 is YSYEKL in the germline V gene. CDR3 protein: CASSQESGSYEQYF. DNA for the CDR3: TGCGCCAGCAGCCAAGAATCGGGAAGCTACGAGCAGTACTTC.

The gene calls are TRBV28 and TRBJ1-5; 9 nucleotides match TRBD1. The germline CDR1 and CDR2 sequences are MDHEN and SYDVKM. The J segment lost 5 bases and the V segment lost 7 bases, leaving 6 bases of the junction unmatched. The CDR3 covers 14 residues. The CDR3 DNA is TGTGCCAGCAAGCCGGGACAGGGACATCAGCCCCAGCATTTT. This sequence encodes CASKPGQGHQPQHF.

V usage is TRBV9 and J usage is TRBJ1-2, with 7 positions matching TRBD1. V lost 3 bases and J lost 0; bases outside the gene matches: 2. CDR3 length equals 14 residues. CDR1 is SGDLS and CDR2 is YYNGEE in the germline V gene. CDR3 DNA sequence: TGTGCCAGCAGCGCGGGGACAGCTAACTATGGCTACACCTTC. It encodes CASSAGTANYGYTF.

This CDR3 reads CASSPLGVTEAFF. The CDR3 DNA sequence: TGTGCCAGCAGTCCCTTAGGGGTGACTGAAGCTTTCTTT. The chain joins TRBV12-3 or TRBV12-4 to TRBJ1-1; possible D gene TRBD1, 5 bases. The V and J ends lost 5 bases and 5 bases respectively, with 12 bases between them. The length of the CDR3 is 13 residues.

This clonotype has just a few counts. The chain carries TRBV7-6 and TRBJ2-1; TRBD2 might be the D (5 bases). CDR1 and CDR2 (germline): SGHVS, FNYEAQ. Trimming shortened V by 5 bases and J by 0 bases, and 8 bases separated the two germline ends. CDR3 size: 14 residues. In DNA form, the CDR3 reads TGTGCCAGCAGCGAAGGGAGCTCCTACAATGAGCAGTTCTTC. Residues: CASSEGSSYNEQFF. The variable domain in full, completed from reference TRBV7-6 and TRBJ2-1, reads GAGVSQSPRYKVTKRGQDVALRCDPISGHVSLYWYRQALGQGPEFLTYFNYEAQQDKSGLPNDRFSAERPEGSISTLTIQRTEQRDSAMYRCASSEGSSYNEQFFGPGTRLTVL.

The J gene is TRBJ1-5, the V gene TRBV7-2, with 7 bases matching TRBD1. Trimming took 5 bases from V and 3 from J; bases not matched to a gene: 10. The length of the CDR3 is 16 residues. Germline lookup yields CDR1 SGHTA and CDR2 FQGNSA. CDR3 region: CASSLSGDRLNQPQHF. The CDR3 nucleotides read TGTGCCAGCAGCCTATCGGGGGACAGACTCAATCAGCCCCAGCATTTT.

The V call is TRBV7-8, the J call TRBJ2-3; D ambiguous. This CDR3 is 14 amino acids long. Germline CDR1 and CDR2: SGHVS and FQNEAQ. The germline V and J ends were trimmed by 1 base and 4 bases, with 9 bases remaining between them. CDR3 residues: CASSLELPADTQYF. In DNA, the CDR3 is TGTGCCAGCAGCTTAGAACTCCCCGCAGATACGCAGTATTTT.

This rearrangement joins TRBV20-1 to TRBJ1-4; 12 bases agree with TRBD1. The germline V gene has CDR1 DFQATT and CDR2 SNEGSKA (reference sequence). Trimming took 5 bases from V and 8 from J; bases not matched to a gene: 18. The length of the CDR3 is 18 residues. CDR3 sequence: CSALPGQGALRRMEKLFF. DNA for the CDR3: TGCAGTGCTCTGCCGGGACAGGGGGCTCTTCGCCGTATGGAAAAACTGTTTTTT.

The chain combines TRBV6-8 with TRBJ2-3; no firm D call. Germline CDR1 is MNHGY and CDR2 is SAAAGT. Trimming took 6 bases from V and 4 from J, leaving 17 bases between them. The CDR3 consists of 15 residues. CDR3: CASRPLELIADTQYF. As DNA, the CDR3 is TGTGCCAGCAGGCCATTAGAACTCATTGCAGATACGCAGTATTTT.

This clonotype showed up many times. The chain has TRBV28 and TRBJ2-1; 10 bases are shared with TRBD2. The CDR3 has 16 residues. The V gene end was trimmed by 7 bases and the J gene end by 8 bases; junction bases not matched to a gene: 14. Germline V CDR1 and CDR2: MDHEN, SYDVKM. For the CDR3, the DNA is TGTGCCAGCACTCCGGCCCGGGGACTAGCGTTAGATGAGCAGTTCTTC. It codes for CASTPARGLALDEQFF. Complete variable domain (other parts from reference TRBV28 and TRBJ2-1): DVKVTQSSRYLVKRTGEKVFLECVQDMDHENMFWYRQDPGLGLRLIYFSYDVKMKEKGDIPEGYSVSREKKERFSLILESASTNQTSMYLCASTPARGLALDEQFFGPGTRLTVL.

This sequence joins TRBV9 and TRBJ1-1; maybe TRBD1 (6 bases). Germline CDR1 is SGDLS and CDR2 is YYNGEE. CDR3 length: 12 residues. V shed 2 bases and J shed 8 bases, with 10 bases lying between them. The CDR3 loop is CASSVGAGEAFF. The CDR3 bases are TGTGCCAGCAGCGTGGGGGCTGGAGAAGCTTTCTTT.